Described below is a single T cell receptor (beta chain) sequence and its context. This record belongs to a study of shared T cell receptors in the human thymus. Sequenced by immunoSEQ multiplex PCR; TCRdb stores in-frame clones only, minus some. The sample carries some 700,000 clones, 80% to 90% recorded once. The V end lost 1 base, the J end lost 8 bases, and 11 bases lay between the germline ends. The CDR3 has 13 amino acids. CDR1 and CDR2 (germline): SGHTA, FQGNSA. The sample also formed part of further work on human thymus T cells. This second study notes: Corrective cardiac operations yielded the resected thymus tissue. Repertoires sampled from thymus and blood appeared biased in V and J gene usage.

Sequenced material: thymocytes. The sequence came from a girl less than two years old with a congenital heart defect. The gene calls are TRBV7-2 and TRBJ1-2, with a possible D match to TRBD1 (5 bases). The CDR3 DNA reads TGTGCCAGCAGCTTAGACGCAGGGAACGGCTACACCTTC. Translated, it gives CASSLDAGNGYTF.